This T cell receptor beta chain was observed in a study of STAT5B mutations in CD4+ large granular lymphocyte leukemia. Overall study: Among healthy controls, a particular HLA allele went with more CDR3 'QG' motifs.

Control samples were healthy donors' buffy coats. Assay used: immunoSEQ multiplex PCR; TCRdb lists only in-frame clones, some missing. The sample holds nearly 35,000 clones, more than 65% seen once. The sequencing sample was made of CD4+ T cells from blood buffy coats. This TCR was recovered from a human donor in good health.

The CDR3 here is CASSPRQASSGNTIYF. DNA for the CDR3: TGTGCCAGCTCACCAAGACAGGCGAGCTCTGGAAACACCATATATTTT. The chain couples TRBV18 to TRBJ1-3; TRBD1 might be the D (6 bases). CDR3 length equals 16 residues. V shed 2 bases and J shed 0 bases, with 11 bases lying between them. CDR1 and CDR2 from the germline V gene are KGHSH and LQKENI.